This record looks at one TCR beta chain sequence and its context. With 2 bases clipped from V and 1 base from J, the junction kept 17 bases outside the gene matches. The CDR3 is 20 amino acids. Germline V gives CDR1 MNHEY, CDR2 SVGEGT. The sample originates from a study of control samples from healthy donors and cancer patients. Sequencing used immunoSEQ multiplex PCR; TCRdb keeps in-frame clones, though not all of them. The sample lists roughly 120,000 clones, about nine tenths occurring once. This TCR came from a human donor in good health. The donor label of this sample is uncertain. Sample: blood. V usage is TRBV6-2 or TRBV6-3 and J usage is TRBJ1-5, with TRBD1 matching over 7 bases. The CDR3 DNA reads as TGTGCCAGCAGTTACGATAACCTTAACAGGGGAGGGATGAGCAATCAGCCCCAGCATTTT. Its protein product is CASSYDNLNRGGMSNQPQHF.